The 6 T cell receptor beta chains in this list originate from one sample, sequenced in a study of blood T cell repertoires in COVID-19. Here immunoSEQ multiplex PCR was the method, and the copy in TCRdb shows in-frame clones only, minus some. The table includes roughly 200,000 clones, roughly 87% detected once. Sequencing used PBMCs or T cells enriched from blood (not recorded which). Receptors were obtained from a woman aged 40 to 50 with acute COVID-19.

This rearrangement joins TRBV7-3 to TRBJ2-3, with 8 bases that match TRBD1. Trimming at V came to 3 bases and at J to 5 bases, leaving 7 bases not matched to a gene. The CDR3 runs 15 residues. Germline V gene sequence: CDR1 SGHTA, CDR2 FQGTGA. CDR3 amino acids: CASSFAGGMGDTQYF. Written as DNA, the CDR3 is TGTGCCAGCAGCTTTGCAGGGGGCATGGGAGATACGCAGTATTTT.

This rearrangement joins TRBV29-1 to TRBJ2-7; 7 positions match TRBD1. V shed 4 bases, J shed 2 bases, and the junction held 8 bases outside the gene matches. This CDR3 comprises 14 residues. Germline V gives CDR1 SQVTM, CDR2 ANQGSEA. The CDR3 DNA reads TGCAGCGTTGCCGAGACAGGGAAACCCTACGAGCAGTACTTC. As protein: CSVAETGKPYEQYF.

This chain connects TRBV10-2 to TRBJ1-5; the D is unclear. The germline CDR1 and CDR2 sequences are WSHSY and SAAADI. V lost 6 bases and J 5 bases, leaving 11 bases between the germline ends. The CDR3 is 13 residues long. The CDR3 nucleotides are TGCGCCAGCAGAGCGACGGGAGATCAGCCCCAGCATTTT. Amino acids: CASRATGDQPQHF.

The chain links TRBV2 to TRBJ1-1; the match to TRBD1 covers 8 bases. The CDR3 has 15 amino acids. The germline gives CDR1 SNHLY, CDR2 FYNNEI. The trim removed 3 bases at V and 2 bases at J, leaving 5 bases unmatched. CDR3 coding DNA: TGTGCCAGCAGTGACGGGACAGGACCAAACACTGAAGCTTTCTTT. It encodes CASSDGTGPNTEAFF.

The genes are TRBV18 and TRBJ2-2; D might be TRBD1 (6 bases). Germline values: CDR1 KGHSH, CDR2 LQKENI. The CDR3 is 15 amino acids. Trimming stripped 0 bases from V and 2 bases from J, with 7 bases between. CDR3 region: CASSPPQGNTGELFF. Here the CDR3 DNA reads TGTGCCAGCTCACCACCACAGGGCAACACCGGGGAGCTGTTTTTT.

V usage is TRBV6-5 and J usage is TRBJ2-1, with D possibly matching TRBD1 (6 bases). Germline-derived CDR1 and CDR2 are MNHEY and SVGAGI. Trimming took off 0 bases at V and 5 bases at J, with 8 bases between the two ends. This CDR3 comprises 14 residues. CDR3 DNA: TGTGCCAGCAGTTACTCGCCAGGGGACAATGAGCAGTTCTTC. It specifies CASSYSPGDNEQFF.